These 21 T cell receptor beta chains share one sample of origin, sequenced in a study of blood T cell repertoires in COVID-19. Only in-frame clones appear in the TCRdb table, and some are missing; sequencing was by immunoSEQ multiplex PCR. The profile covers some 180,000 clones, with over 80% appearing a single time and approximately 8.2% taken by the ten largest. Source material: peripheral blood. The source is a woman of 80 years or more with COVID-19, enrolled during active disease.

The chain has TRBV18 and TRBJ2-6; 10 nucleotides line up with TRBD1. Germline loops: CDR1 KGHSH, CDR2 LQKENI. This CDR3 spans 17 amino acids. The V and J ends lost 3 bases and 0 bases, in that order; junction bases with no gene match: 2. The CDR3 nucleotides read TGTGCCAGCTCACCGAGGGACAGGGGCTCTGGGGCCAACGTCCTGACTTTC. Amino acids: CASSPRDRGSGANVLTF.

The genes are TRBV2 and TRBJ2-7, with 8 bases identical to TRBD1. Trimming at V came to 1 base and at J to 4 bases, leaving 9 bases not matched to a gene. The CDR3 covers 16 residues. Germline values: CDR1 SNHLY, CDR2 FYNNEI. As DNA, the CDR3 is TGTGCCAGCAGTGAAGAGGGTGGGACAGGAGCGTACGAGCAGTACTTC. It codes for CASSEEGGTGAYEQYF.

V usage is TRBV15 and J usage is TRBJ1-1; D uncertain. The V gene's germline CDR1 is LNHNV and CDR2 YYDKDF (reference sequence). Trimming removed 6 bases from V and 2 bases from J, with 7 bases in between. There are 12 residues in the CDR3. Here the CDR3 DNA reads TGTGCCACCAGTAAAGCAAACACTGAAGCTTTCTTT. Its protein product is CATSKANTEAFF.

The chain is built from TRBV29-1 and TRBJ1-1, with 7 positions matching TRBD1. Germline V lookup: CDR1 SQVTM, CDR2 ANQGSEA. This CDR3 is built from 13 residues. After removal of 7 bases from V and 1 base from J, the junction contained 6 bases not matched to a gene. In DNA, the CDR3 is TGCAGCGCAGCACAGGGGACGAACACTGAAGCTTTCTTT. Translated: CSAAQGTNTEAFF.

The V and J genes are TRBV19 and TRBJ2-3, with 8 nucleotides matching TRBD2. J gave up 5 bases and V 3 bases, and 10 bases lay outside the gene matches. Germline V gene lookup returns CDR1 LNHDA and CDR2 SQIVND (reference sequence). CDR3 length: 16 residues. CDR3 protein: CASSITSGSPQDTQYF. The DNA of the CDR3 is TGTGCCAGTAGTATTACAAGCGGGAGCCCGCAAGATACGCAGTATTTT.

The rearrangement uses TRBV9 and TRBJ2-7; weak D call: TRBD2 (6 bases). The CDR3 is 16 amino acids. Trimming stripped 0 bases from V and 1 base from J, with 14 bases between. The germline gives CDR1 SGDLS, CDR2 YYNGEE. In DNA form, the CDR3 reads TGTGCCAGCAGCGTAGGGGAAGCGGGTCAGTCCTACGAGCAGTACTTC. This sequence encodes CASSVGEAGQSYEQYF.

V and J are TRBV18 and TRBJ2-3, with TRBD1 as a possible D gene (6 bases). Per the germline V gene, CDR1 is KGHSH and CDR2 is LQKENI. The germline V and J ends were trimmed by 6 bases and 4 bases, with 11 bases remaining between them. This CDR3 region has 13 residues. CDR3 residues: CASSPGAADTQYF. The CDR3 nucleotides read TGTGCCAGCTCCCCAGGGGCCGCAGATACGCAGTATTTT.

Only one count was recorded for this clone. The chain employs TRBV29-1 and TRBJ1-1; 8 bases agree with TRBD1. Germline V gene data show CDR1 as SQVTM and CDR2 as ANQGSEA. CDR3 length: 13 residues. The J segment lost 4 bases and the V segment lost 4 bases, leaving 5 bases of the junction unmatched. The CDR3 here is CSVVADRATEAFF. Written as DNA, the CDR3 is TGCAGCGTTGTAGCGGACAGGGCCACTGAAGCTTTCTTT.

CDR3 region: CASRPPVRRAGSGELFF. CDR3 bases: TGTGCCAGCAGACCCCCCGTTAGGAGGGCGGGAAGCGGGGAGCTGTTTTTT. The chain couples TRBV7-9 to TRBJ2-2, with D tentatively TRBD2 (6 bases). Trimming stripped 6 bases from V and 7 bases from J, with 24 bases between. The V gene's germline CDR1 is SEHNR and CDR2 FQNEAQ (reference sequence). This CDR3 comprises 17 residues. Filled out from reference TRBV7-9 and TRBJ2-2, the complete variable domain reads DTGVSQNPRHKITKRGQNVTFRCDPISEHNRLYWYRQTLGQGPEFLTYFQNEAQLEKSRLLSDRFSAERPKGSFSTLEIQRTEQGDSAMYLCASRPPVRRAGSGELFFGEGSRLTVL.

The V call is TRBV7-9, the J call TRBJ1-1, with no clear D. Germline values: CDR1 SEHNR, CDR2 FQNEAQ (reference sequence). The CDR3 is 12 amino acids. V was cut by 5 bases and J by 8 bases, with 12 bases left in between. CDR3 residues: CASSRGDDEAFF. The CDR3 nucleotides are TGTGCCAGCAGCCGTGGAGACGACGAAGCTTTCTTT.

The V gene is TRBV5-1, the J gene TRBJ1-4, with TRBD1 as a possible D gene (6 bases). Between the trimmed V and J ends, which lost 1 base and 6 bases, there was a span of 13 bases. Germline V gives CDR1 SGHRS, CDR2 YFSETQ. This CDR3 region has 15 residues. The DNA for the CDR3 is TGCGCCAGCAGCTTGACAGGGCGCAGGGATGAAAAACTGTTTTTT. This encodes CASSLTGRRDEKLFF.

This chain connects TRBV4-1 to TRBJ1-6; 9 bases are a match to TRBD1. The CDR3 totals 17 residues. Germline CDR1 and CDR2: MGHRA and YSYEKL. J was trimmed by 4 bases and V by 0 bases; bases with no gene match: 4. CDR3 sequence: CASSQDSGTGYNSPLHF. The DNA for the CDR3 is TGCGCCAGCAGCCAAGATAGCGGGACAGGGTATAATTCACCCCTCCACTTT.

The gene calls are TRBV3-1 (or the pseudogene TRBV3-2) and TRBJ2-1; TRBD1 is a possible D gene (6 bases). The CDR3 loop spans 13 amino acids. Germline V lookup: CDR1 LGHDT, CDR2 YNNKEL (reference sequence). V lost 2 bases and J lost 4, with 6 bases in between. The CDR3 coding sequence is TGTGCCAGCAGCCAACAGGGGTACAATGAGCAGTTCTTC. Amino acid sequence: CASSQQGYNEQFF.

This chain links TRBV12-3 or TRBV12-4 with TRBJ1-2; D possibly corresponds to TRBD1 (6 bases). The CDR3 loop spans 12 amino acids. V lost 6 bases, J lost 7 bases, and 12 bases lay in between. CDR3 protein: CASRAGVGGYTF. The CDR3 bases are TGTGCCAGCAGAGCAGGGGTGGGTGGCTACACCTTC.

The V gene is TRBV6-5, the J gene TRBJ1-3; D is uncertain. Germline CDR1 and CDR2: MNHEY and SVGAGI. Trimming left V 8 bases short and J 1 base short, with 9 bases between. This CDR3 has 13 residues. The CDR3 region has the DNA TGTGCCAGCTCAGGTTTTTCTGGAAACACCATATATTTT. This encodes CASSGFSGNTIYF.

This chain joins TRBV2 and TRBJ2-5; weak D call: TRBD1 (5 bases). V gave up 6 bases and J gave up 0 bases, with 5 bases separating them. This CDR3 spans 12 amino acids. Germline V gene sequence: CDR1 SNHLY, CDR2 FYNNEI. Written as DNA, the CDR3 is TGTGCCAGCAGGACAGACCAAGAGACCCAGTACTTC. Translated, it gives CASRTDQETQYF.

V is TRBV4-2 and J is TRBJ2-7, with TRBD2 matching 16 bases. From germline, CDR1 is LGHNA and CDR2 YNFKEQ. The V and J ends lost 4 bases and 4 bases, in that order; junction bases with no gene match: 7. The CDR3 consists of 17 residues. CDR3 protein: CASSRSGTSGGAYEQYF. As DNA, the CDR3 is TGTGCCAGCAGCCGATCAGGGACTAGCGGGGGGGCGTACGAGCAGTACTTC.

The rearrangement uses TRBV6-5 and TRBJ2-7; no definite D call. Germline CDR1 reads MNHEY; CDR2 reads SVGAGI. The V end lost 0 bases, the J end lost 4 bases, and 10 bases lay between the germline ends. CDR3 length equals 14 residues. DNA for the CDR3: TGTGCCAGCAGTTACTCCCAGAAACCTTACGAGCAGTACTTC. Translating it yields CASSYSQKPYEQYF.

This chain uses TRBV6-5 with TRBJ2-1; 8 bases line up with TRBD2. The CDR3 covers 13 residues. Germline V gene lookup returns CDR1 MNHEY and CDR2 SVGAGI. V lost 10 bases and J lost 2; bases outside the gene matches: 4. In DNA, the CDR3 is TGTGCCACTAATAGCGGGACCTACAATGAGCAGTTCTTC. Translating gives CATNSGTYNEQFF.

The chain links TRBV2 to TRBJ2-7, with a possible D match to TRBD2 (5 bases). Germline values: CDR1 SNHLY, CDR2 FYNNEI. The CDR3 contains 13 residues. Trimming left V 9 bases short and J 3 bases short, with 15 bases between. This chain's CDR3 is CARREPPSYEQYF. In DNA, the CDR3 is TGTGCCAGACGGGAACCTCCGAGCTACGAGCAGTACTTC.

The rearrangement links TRBV7-9 to TRBJ2-1; 7 nucleotides match TRBD2. The CDR3 is 15 residues long. Trimming cost V 5 bases and J 4 bases; bases outside gene matches: 8. Germline V CDR1 and CDR2: SEHNR, FQNEAQ (reference sequence). The CDR3, as DNA: TGTGCCAGCAGCCCCCGGACTAGGCGGTACAATGAGCAGTTCTTC. Its translation: CASSPRTRRYNEQFF.